The 24 T cell receptor beta chains in this list originate from one sample, sequenced in a study of blood T cell repertoires in COVID-19. Clones were sequenced by immunoSEQ multiplex PCR, and TCRdb holds only the in-frame ones, with some missing. The sample yields a few hundred thousand clones, around 82% seen once. The sample consisted of peripheral blood. The source is a human donor with COVID-19, enrolled during active disease. The donor label of this sample is uncertain.

The chain employs TRBV10-3 and TRBJ1-1; 8 positions agree with TRBD1. CDR1 ENHRY and CDR2 SYGVKD come from the germline V gene. With 0 bases clipped from V and 2 bases from J, the junction kept 2 bases outside the gene matches. CDR3 length: 15 residues. The CDR3: CAISESPGGNTEAFF. In nucleotides, the CDR3 is TGTGCCATCAGTGAGTCACCAGGGGGCAACACTGAAGCTTTCTTT.

The chain has TRBV28 and TRBJ2-7, with D possibly being TRBD2 (7 bases). The germline CDR1 and CDR2 sequences are MDHEN and SYDVKM. The CDR3 spans 17 residues. V lost 5 bases and J 4 bases, leaving 24 bases between the germline ends. The CDR3 reads CASSPSGGGRSQYEQYF. CDR3 nucleotides: TGTGCCAGCAGTCCGAGTGGGGGGGGCCGATCCCAGTACGAGCAGTACTTC.

J is TRBJ1-3 and V is TRBV20-1, with 10 bases lining up with TRBD1. V shed 3 bases and J 3 bases; nucleotides not matched to a gene: 5. In germline, CDR1 is DFQATT, CDR2 SNEGSKA (reference sequence). The CDR3 consists of 15 residues. The CDR3: CSASSGTGDGNTIYF. CDR3 coding DNA: TGCAGTGCTAGTTCGGGGACAGGGGATGGAAACACCATATATTTT.

The CDR3 loop reads CASSPFQVGGTEAFF. CDR3 coding DNA: TGTGCCAGTAGTCCTTTTCAGGTTGGGGGGACTGAAGCTTTCTTT. The chain employs TRBV19 and TRBJ1-1, with D perhaps matching TRBD1 (5 bases). V was pared by 5 bases and J by 5 bases, with 18 bases between. The CDR3 spans 15 residues. Germline V CDR1 and CDR2: LNHDA, SQIVND (reference sequence).

V usage is TRBV9 and J usage is TRBJ2-1; 7 nucleotides match TRBD2. Per germline, CDR1 SGDLS and CDR2 YYNGEE. This CDR3 region has 16 residues. Germline trimming cut 3 bases from V and 8 bases from J; bases unmatched to any gene: 14. The CDR3 sequence: CASSDIRAGVGDEQFF. Here the CDR3 DNA reads TGTGCCAGCAGCGATATAAGGGCGGGAGTCGGCGATGAGCAGTTCTTC.

The rearrangement uses TRBV28 and TRBJ2-1, with TRBD1 as a possible D gene (6 bases). From germline, CDR1 is MDHEN and CDR2 SYDVKM. V dropped 3 bases and J dropped 2 bases, with 17 bases sitting between them. This CDR3 comprises 17 residues. The CDR3 DNA reads as TGTGCCAGCAGTTTTCCAGGGGCCGGGATCACCTACAATGAGCAGTTCTTC. Its protein is CASSFPGAGITYNEQFF.

V and J are TRBV4-3 and TRBJ1-6; TRBD1 might be the D (5 bases). Germline V gene data show CDR1 as LGHNA and CDR2 as YSLEER. Trimming removed 0 bases from V and 6 bases from J, with 9 bases in between. This CDR3 has 15 amino acids. The CDR3 reads CASSQDRAPNSPLHF. In DNA form, the CDR3 reads TGCGCCAGCAGCCAAGACAGGGCCCCTAATTCACCCCTCCACTTT.

This chain links TRBV24-1 with TRBJ1-1, with 8 bases that match TRBD1. This CDR3 is built from 14 residues. V was pared by 3 bases and J by 7 bases, with 6 bases of the junction left unmatched. Per the germline V gene, CDR1 is KGHDR and CDR2 is SFDVKD. The CDR3 region has the DNA TGTGCCACCAGTGATGGACAGGGTTTTGGTGAAGCTTTCTTT. It translates to CATSDGQGFGEAFF.

The chain joins TRBV5-4 to TRBJ1-1; D possibly corresponds to TRBD1 (5 bases). The CDR3 spans 13 residues. Trimming stripped 2 bases from V and 6 bases from J, with 11 bases between. CDR1 is SGHNT and CDR2 is YYREEE in the germline V gene (reference sequence). Here the CDR3 reads CASSFDRDSEAFF. The CDR3 DNA follows: TGTGCCAGCAGCTTCGATAGGGACTCTGAAGCTTTCTTT.

The CDR3 loop is CASSQQARYEQYF. In nucleotides, the CDR3 is TGTGCCAGCAGCCAGCAAGCTCGGTACGAGCAGTACTTC. This sequence joins TRBV3-1 (or the pseudogene TRBV3-2) and TRBJ2-7; no firm D call. The V gene's germline CDR1 is LGHDT and CDR2 YNNKEL (reference sequence). Trimming took off 3 bases at V and 4 bases at J, with 10 bases between the two ends. The CDR3 runs 13 residues.

V is TRBV4-1 and J is TRBJ1-6, with no clear D. Trimming took 0 bases from V and 4 from J, leaving 10 bases between them. The CDR3 is 16 residues long. The germline V gene encodes CDR1 MGHRA and CDR2 YSYEKL. The CDR3 spells CASSQDPEVYNSPLHF. The CDR3 nucleotides read TGCGCCAGCAGCCAAGATCCGGAGGTTTATAATTCACCCCTCCACTTT.

The chain recombines TRBV6-5 with TRBJ2-5; TRBD2 aligns across 8 bases. V trimming: 4 bases; J trimming: 4 bases; junction bases outside the gene matches: 8. Per germline, CDR1 MNHEY and CDR2 SVGAGI. This CDR3 spans 15 amino acids. CDR3 nucleotide sequence: TGTGCCAGCAGTTCAAGCGGGAGTCGGGGAGAGACCCAGTACTTC. Amino acid sequence: CASSSSGSRGETQYF.

This chain joins TRBV5-6 and TRBJ1-1; 7 nucleotides align to TRBD1. The CDR3 is 16 residues long. The germline gives CDR1 SGHDT, CDR2 YYEEEE. The V segment lost 1 base and the J segment 4 bases; nucleotides outside the gene matches: 10. Here the CDR3 reads CASSLILGQEPTEAFF. The CDR3 region has the DNA TGTGCCAGCAGCTTGATATTAGGACAGGAGCCCACTGAAGCTTTCTTT.

This chain uses TRBV9 with TRBJ2-2; 8 positions match TRBD2. The CDR3 runs 18 residues. V lost 0 bases, J lost 4 bases, and 11 bases stayed unmatched. In germline, CDR1 is SGDLS, CDR2 YYNGEE. CDR3 coding DNA: TGTGCCAGCAGCGTAGGGGCGGCCGGGAGGGCCGCCACCGGGGAGCTGTTTTTT. It is translated as CASSVGAAGRAATGELFF. Drawing the rest from reference TRBV9 and TRBJ2-2, the complete variable domain is DSGVTQTPKHLITATGQRVTLRCSPRSGDLSVYWYQQSLDQGLQFLIQYYNGEERAKGNILERFSAQQFPDLHSELNLSSLELGDSALYFCASSVGAAGRAATGELFFGEGSRLTVL.

V is TRBV18 and J is TRBJ2-1; the D is unclear. Germline V gives CDR1 KGHSH, CDR2 LQKENI. Trimming left V 0 bases short and J 4 bases short, with 10 bases between. The CDR3 sequence is 15 residues long. CDR3 DNA: TGTGCCAGCTCACCACCGTTATTATCGTACAATGAGCAGTTCTTC. This gives the protein CASSPPLLSYNEQFF.

This chain uses TRBV19 with TRBJ2-1, with a possible D match to TRBD2 (6 bases). CDR3 size: 16 residues. CDR1 and CDR2 from the germline V gene are LNHDA and SQIVND (reference sequence). V lost 2 bases, J lost 2 bases, and 13 bases lay in between. CDR3 sequence (DNA): TGTGCCAGTAGTATATCCACTAGCTCACCCTACAATGAGCAGTTCTTC. Protein product: CASSISTSSPYNEQFF.

The CDR3 is CARGKGSTDTQYF. The CDR3 DNA reads as TGTGCCCGCGGAAAAGGTAGCACAGATACGCAGTATTTT. The chain recombines TRBV30 with TRBJ2-3, with D uncertain. Germline-derived CDR1 and CDR2 are GTSNPN and SVGIG (reference sequence). Trimming removed 8 bases at V and 0 bases at J, with 12 bases between. This CDR3 comprises 13 residues.

The chain combines TRBV9 with TRBJ2-3; 13 nucleotides match TRBD2. The CDR3 contains 18 residues. Germline V lookup: CDR1 SGDLS, CDR2 YYNGEE. With V trimmed by 0 bases and J by 5 bases, 9 bases remained unmatched. CDR3 nucleotide sequence: TGTGCCAGCAGCGTAGCTCTCGGACTAGCGGGAGACGGAGATACGCAGTATTTT. Protein: CASSVALGLAGDGDTQYF.

The V gene is TRBV11-1, the J gene TRBJ2-3, with D perhaps matching TRBD1 (6 bases). Germline V lookup: CDR1 SGHAT, CDR2 FQDESV (reference sequence). The CDR3 sequence is 14 residues long. V was clipped by 4 bases and J by 2 bases, with 10 bases between them. The CDR3 DNA follows: TGTGCCAGCAGCTACAGGGTCAACACAGATACGCAGTATTTT. It codes for CASSYRVNTDTQYF.

This chain joins TRBV5-6 and TRBJ1-2; 9 bases align to TRBD1. Germline lookup yields CDR1 SGHDT and CDR2 YYEEEE. The CDR3 contains 17 residues. Trimming removed 6 bases from V and 4 bases from J; junction bases left unmatched: 16. This CDR3 is CASTTPGQGGSGYGYTF. DNA for the CDR3: TGTGCCAGCACTACCCCGGGACAGGGCGGATCTGGCTATGGCTACACCTTC. Complete variable domain (other parts from reference TRBV5-6 and TRBJ1-2): DAGVTQSPTHLIKTRGQQVTLRCSPKSGHDTVSWYQQALGQGPQFIFQYYEEEERQRGNFPDRFSGHQFPNYSSELNVNALLLGDSALYLCASTTPGQGGSGYGYTFGSGTRLTVV.

The rearrangement joins TRBV5-4 to TRBJ2-1, with 10 bases fitting TRBD2. There are 16 residues in the CDR3. Unmatched junction bases numbered 2, after V lost 2 bases and J lost 0 bases. Germline V lookup: CDR1 SGHNT, CDR2 YYREEE (reference sequence). CDR3 in DNA: TGTGCCAGCAGCTTCGGACTAGCGGCCTCCTACAATGAGCAGTTCTTC. Amino acid sequence: CASSFGLAASYNEQFF.

The CDR3 coding sequence is TGTGCCAGCAGTTTATATTCCGGGACTAGCGGAGATACGCAGTATTTT. Its protein is CASSLYSGTSGDTQYF. J is TRBJ2-3 and V is TRBV27, with 11 bases matching TRBD2. The CDR3 consists of 16 residues. The germline V gene encodes CDR1 MNHEY and CDR2 SMNVEV (reference sequence). The trim removed 1 base at V and 5 bases at J, leaving 5 bases unmatched.

The chain employs TRBV2 and TRBJ2-5, with a possible D match to TRBD2 (5 bases). Germline V CDR1 and CDR2: SNHLY, FYNNEI. V lost 8 bases and J 5 bases, leaving 15 bases between the germline ends. The CDR3 is made up of 13 amino acids. The CDR3 nucleotides are TGTGCCAGCGGCGCTCGGGAAGTTGAGACCCAGTACTTC. Translated, it gives CASGAREVETQYF. Filled out from reference TRBV2 and TRBJ2-5, the complete variable domain reads EPEVTQTPSHQVTQMGQEVILRCVPISNHLYFYWYRQILGQKVEFLVSFYNNEISEKSEIFDDQFSVERPDGSNFTLKIRSTKLEDSAMYFCASGAREVETQYFGPGTRLLVL.

The chain uses TRBV28 and TRBJ1-4; TRBD1 is a possible D gene (6 bases). The CDR3 runs to 16 residues. Germline V gives CDR1 MDHEN, CDR2 SYDVKM. Trimming took off 3 bases at V and 2 bases at J, with 13 bases between the two ends. CDR3 sequence reads: CASSFVGARTNEKLFF. CDR3 sequence (DNA): TGTGCCAGCAGTTTTGTGGGGGCAAGGACTAATGAAAAACTGTTTTTT. The full variable domain, with the rest looked up from reference TRBV28 and TRBJ1-4, is DVKVTQSSRYLVKRTGEKVFLECVQDMDHENMFWYRQDPGLGLRLIYFSYDVKMKEKGDIPEGYSVSREKKERFSLILESASTNQTSMYLCASSFVGARTNEKLFFGSGTQLSVL.